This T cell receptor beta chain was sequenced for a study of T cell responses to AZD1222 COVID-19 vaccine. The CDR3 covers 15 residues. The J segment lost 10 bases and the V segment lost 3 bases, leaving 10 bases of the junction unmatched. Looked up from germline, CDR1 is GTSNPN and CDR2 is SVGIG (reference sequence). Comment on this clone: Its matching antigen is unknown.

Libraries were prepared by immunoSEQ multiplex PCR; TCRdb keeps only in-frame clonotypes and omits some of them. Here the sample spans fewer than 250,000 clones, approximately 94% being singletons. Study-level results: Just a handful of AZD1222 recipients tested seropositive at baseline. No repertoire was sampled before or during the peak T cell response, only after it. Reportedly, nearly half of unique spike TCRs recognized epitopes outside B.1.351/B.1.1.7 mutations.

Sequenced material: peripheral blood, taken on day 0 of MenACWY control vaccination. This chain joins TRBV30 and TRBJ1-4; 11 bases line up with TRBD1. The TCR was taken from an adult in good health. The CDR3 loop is CAWSGQGAQGGKLFF. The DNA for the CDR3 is TGTGCCTGGAGCGGACAGGGGGCGCAGGGAGGAAAACTGTTTTTT. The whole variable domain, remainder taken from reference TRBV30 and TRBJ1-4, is SQTIHQWPATLVQPVGSPLSLECTVEGTSNPNLYWYRQAAGRGLQLLFYSVGIGQISSEVPQNLSASRPQDRQFILSSKKLLLSDSGFYLCAWSGQGAQGGKLFFGSGTQLSVL.